This T cell receptor beta chain was observed in a study of cytomegalovirus exposure and HLA in healthy donors. Study-wide context: Around 180 million T cells yielded more than 90 million unique TCR beta sequences, as an earlier analysis found. General study findings and limits: Beyond CMV serostatus, there was no information to go on about immune exposure. A list of about 180 TCR beta chains associated with cytomegalovirus was given.

Notes on this clone: Its antigen is currently unknown.

CDR1 and CDR2 (germline): MDHEN, SYDVKM. Trimming took off 2 bases at V and 1 base at J, with 20 bases between the two ends. This CDR3 is 18 amino acids long. PCR employed 60 Vbeta and 13 Jbeta primers. The assay was immunoSEQ multiplex PCR, and TCRdb's table has in-frame clones only and misses some. The sample includes 70,000 to 100,000 clones, approximately 70% seen only once; the top ten take roughly 2.7%. Nominally healthy donors were sampled, though unrecorded immune exposures were likely. V is TRBV28 and J is TRBJ1-1; D uncertain. Material for sequencing was PBMCs. The TCR was taken from a man aged 50 or older in good health and CMV-seronegative. CDR3 coding DNA: TGTGCCAGCAGTTTAGCAGTTCGGGGAGGGCGGAGGAACACTGAAGCTTTCTTT. Translating it yields CASSLAVRGGRRNTEAFF.